The T cell receptor (beta chain) under discussion was sequenced for a study of T-cell reconstitution after alpha-beta-depleted transplantation in children. This sample's TCRbeta library carried unique molecular identifier barcodes. TCRdb re-called the PCR reads with MiXCR, one entry per CDR3 protein. Of around 960,000 distinct CDR3 sequences in the sample, roughly 29% were seen once. Germline V gives CDR1 SEHNR, CDR2 FQNEAQ (reference sequence). This CDR3 has 16 amino acids. Trimming cost V 7 bases and J 0 bases, with 17 bases left between them. On this clonotype itself: The antigen is undetermined.

Study conclusions and caveats: A year post-transplant, T-cell counts and diversity derived mostly from newly produced T cells. TCRbeta diversity was high at day 60 in some patients (a result of surviving recipient T cells and thymic progenitors). Roughly two months post-transplant, alpha-beta T cells reportedly originated from several hundred graft clones that had expanded.

The TCR sequence derives from a boy under three years old who had a stem cell transplant for SCID, so the T cells may come from the graft donor. The chain combines TRBV7-9 with TRBJ2-3; D is perhaps TRBD1 (6 bases). Source: PBMCs, mostly from graft donor cells, taken 360 days after TCRalphabeta/CD19-depleted stem cell transplant. The DNA for the CDR3 is TGTGCCAGCACCCCGCCCGGGACACTGAGCACAGATACGCAGTATTTT. It yields the protein CASTPPGTLSTDTQYF.